This TCR beta chain is drawn from a study of T cell responses to AZD1222 COVID-19 vaccine. Study-level results: Nearly half of spike-specific TCRs reportedly go after variant regions that carry no mutations.

The CDR3 is 15 amino acids. From germline, CDR1 is WSHSY and CDR2 SAAADI. Trimming pared 3 bases from V and 0 bases from J, leaving 9 bases between. The method was immunoSEQ multiplex PCR; TCRdb's version includes in-frame clones alone and lacks a portion of them. The top ten hold roughly a tenth of the sample, which has around 120,000 clones, more than 85% seen once. Turning to this clone: Its antigen is not identified.

This clonotype was obtained from an adult in good health. The sequenced sample was peripheral blood, obtained on day 0 of AZD1222 vaccination. The V gene is TRBV10-2, the J gene TRBJ1-5; D is ambiguous. The CDR3 reads CASSEGRVSNQPQHF. Here the CDR3 DNA reads TGCGCCAGCAGTGAAGGTAGAGTTAGCAATCAGCCCCAGCATTTT.